This passage covers 19 T cell receptor beta chains from one sample sequenced in a study of identical twins. TCRdb fed the 5' RACE reads into MiXCR, producing one record per CDR3 protein. The sample yields fewer than 500,000 distinct CDR3 sequences, roughly an eighth seen once. The data also belong to a second study, concerning yellow fever vaccine responses in identical twins.

The sequenced sample consisted of CD4+ T cells sorted from blood. These receptors originate from a woman under 30 in good health.

This clonotype was detected ten times or more. The rearrangement uses TRBV12-3 or TRBV12-4 and TRBJ2-7; D possibly corresponds to TRBD1 (7 bases). The V gene lost 2 bases and the J gene lost 1 base, with 12 bases spanning the gap. The CDR3 is made up of 15 amino acids. The CDR3 DNA reads as TGTGCCAGCAGTTTACGGCAGGGGGGATCCTACGAGCAGTACTTC. It yields the protein CASSLRQGGSYEQYF.

The chain combines TRBV4-2 with TRBJ1-2; TRBD1 might be the D (5 bases). The ends were cut back, 1 base at V and 6 bases at J, with 15 bases in the middle. Germline V gene sequence: CDR1 LGHNA, CDR2 YNFKEQ. The CDR3 length is 15 residues. Here the CDR3 reads CASSQADTGSDGYTF. CDR3 coding DNA: TGTGCCAGCAGCCAAGCCGATACAGGATCTGATGGCTACACCTTC.

This clonotype was counted between two and nine times. The J gene is TRBJ2-5, the V gene TRBV20-1; D unresolved. The CDR3 extends over 12 amino acids. Looked up from germline, CDR1 is DFQATT and CDR2 is SNEGSKA (reference sequence). V shed 3 bases and J shed 5 bases, with 10 bases lying between them. The CDR3 region is CSARQNTETQYF. Here the CDR3 DNA reads TGCAGTGCTAGGCAGAATACGGAGACCCAGTACTTC.

This chain links TRBV14 with TRBJ2-1; 12 bases are shared with TRBD2. CDR3 size: 16 residues. Trimming took 4 bases from V and 4 from J; bases not matched to a gene: 5. Germline loops: CDR1 SGHDN, CDR2 FVKESK. CDR3 sequence: CASSPGTSGLYNEQFF. The CDR3 DNA follows: TGTGCCAGCAGCCCCGGGACTAGCGGGCTTTACAATGAGCAGTTCTTC.

This clonotype has ten or more counts. This chain uses TRBV2 with TRBJ2-4; D is perhaps TRBD1 or TRBD2 (5 bases each). CDR3 length equals 18 residues. Looked up from germline, CDR1 is SNHLY and CDR2 is FYNNEI. Trimming shortened V by 5 bases and J by 0 bases, and 20 bases separated the two germline ends. The CDR3 DNA reads as TGTGCCAGCAGTCCTGTCTCTGCCGGGACCCTAGCCAAAAACATTCAGTACTTC. This gives the protein CASSPVSAGTLAKNIQYF.

This clonotype showed up just a few times. The V gene is TRBV5-1, the J gene TRBJ2-3, with D unresolved. CDR1 is SGHRS, CDR2 YFSETQ, per germline. The CDR3 is 15 residues long. V gave up 0 bases and J gave up 0 bases, with 8 bases separating them. This CDR3 is CASSLGFPSTDTQYF. The CDR3 DNA reads as TGCGCCAGCAGCTTGGGGTTCCCTAGCACAGATACGCAGTATTTT.

This clonotype was counted between two and nine times. The rearrangement joins TRBV28 to TRBJ1-4; no firm D call. Trimming pared 1 base from V and 7 bases from J, leaving 13 bases between. This CDR3 spans 15 amino acids. Germline loops: CDR1 MDHEN, CDR2 SYDVKM. CDR3 sequence (DNA): TGTGCCAGCAGTTTATCGAGGTCAGGAGGTGAAAAACTGTTTTTT. Amino acids: CASSLSRSGGEKLFF.

The chain is built from TRBV2 and TRBJ1-4; no reliable D call. The V gene's germline CDR1 is SNHLY and CDR2 FYNNEI. V shed 7 bases and J shed 2 bases, with 8 bases lying between them. CDR3 length: 13 residues. In nucleotides, the CDR3 is TGTGCCAGCAACCAGGATACTAATGAAAAACTGTTTTTT. This encodes CASNQDTNEKLFF.

The chain couples TRBV6-1 to TRBJ2-2; D not resolved. Germline V gives CDR1 MNHNS, CDR2 SASEGT. This CDR3 region has 17 residues. Trimming shortened V by 7 bases and J by 0 bases, and 18 bases separated the two germline ends. CDR3 region: CASKGFVLGSNTGELFF. The CDR3 DNA sequence: TGTGCCAGCAAGGGATTCGTTTTGGGGTCGAACACCGGGGAGCTGTTTTTT.

This clonotype was seen a few times. The rearrangement uses TRBV6-1 and TRBJ2-6, with a weak D call TRBD1 (8 bases). The CDR3 contains 16 residues. V lost 6 bases, J lost 1 base, and 13 bases lay in between. The germline gives CDR1 MNHNS, CDR2 SASEGT. This chain's CDR3 is CASRQQGGSGANVLTF. The CDR3 region has the DNA TGTGCCAGCAGACAACAGGGGGGGTCTGGGGCCAACGTCCTGACTTTC.

The table lists this clonotype with a few counts. The genes are TRBV4-3 and TRBJ1-1; TRBD1 is a possible D gene (5 bases). This CDR3 is 15 amino acids long. From germline, CDR1 is LGHNA and CDR2 YSLEER. The V end was cut by 0 bases, the J end by 0 bases, with 8 bases between. This CDR3 is CASSQDGGVNTEAFF. CDR3 nucleotide sequence: TGCGCCAGCAGCCAAGATGGGGGGGTGAACACTGAAGCTTTCTTT.

This clonotype was seen a few times. The V and J genes are TRBV28 and TRBJ2-3; TRBD2 aligns across 7 bases. Trimming at V came to 5 bases and at J to 3 bases, leaving 8 bases not matched to a gene. The length of the CDR3 is 15 residues. Germline loops: CDR1 MDHEN, CDR2 SYDVKM. DNA for the CDR3: TGTGCCAGCAGTAAGGCGGGGGTGGGGACAGATACGCAGTATTTT. It is translated as CASSKAGVGTDTQYF.

This clonotype was counted between two and nine times. The V gene is TRBV29-1, the J gene TRBJ2-7; D might be TRBD1 or TRBD2, each matching 5 bases. V was cut by 7 bases and J by 2 bases, with 18 bases left in between. Germline V gene sequence: CDR1 SQVTM, CDR2 ANQGSEA. CDR3 length: 14 amino acids. The CDR3 DNA is TGCAGCGCAGGACCGGGACGGATACCCTACGAGCAGTACTTC. Residues: CSAGPGRIPYEQYF.

This clonotype was picked up a small number of times. This sequence joins TRBV20-1 and TRBJ2-2; a weak D match, TRBD1 (6 bases). The CDR3 consists of 16 residues. Germline-derived CDR1 and CDR2 are DFQATT and SNEGSKA (reference sequence). V was cut by 2 bases and J by 0 bases, with 13 bases left in between. The CDR3 reads CSARPLQGTNTGELFF. DNA for the CDR3: TGCAGTGCTAGACCCCTACAGGGCACGAACACCGGGGAGCTGTTTTTT.

This clonotype was counted a few times. CDR3 sequence: CASSQEASLSGELFF. The CDR3 nucleotides read TGTGCCAGCAGCCAAGAGGCCAGTTTGTCGGGGGAGCTGTTTTTT. The chain carries TRBV4-2 and TRBJ2-2; unclear D gene. V was trimmed by 0 bases and J by 8 bases, leaving 13 bases between them. This CDR3 contains 15 residues. Germline CDR1 LGHNA, CDR2 YNFKEQ.

This clonotype has just a few counts. The chain employs TRBV14 and TRBJ1-2; D might be TRBD1 (6 bases). CDR3 size: 13 residues. The V and J ends lost 5 bases and 6 bases respectively, with 13 bases between them. Germline V gives CDR1 SGHDN, CDR2 FVKESK. The CDR3 DNA is TGTGCCAGCAGCGTCCAGGGGAGGGATGGCTACACCTTC. Its protein is CASSVQGRDGYTF.

This clonotype was recorded a few times. The chain is built from TRBV7-9 and TRBJ2-1; either TRBD1 or TRBD2 may supply D (6 bases each). The CDR3 totals 15 residues. V lost 5 bases, J lost 2 bases, and 13 bases lay in between. Germline values: CDR1 SEHNR, CDR2 FQNEAQ (reference sequence). CDR3 residues: CASSARGVPYNEQFF. CDR3 DNA: TGTGCCAGCAGCGCTAGGGGGGTACCCTACAATGAGCAGTTCTTC.

This clonotype was detected once. The chain couples TRBV6-5 to TRBJ1-2; weak D call: TRBD1 (6 bases). CDR1 and CDR2 from the germline V gene are MNHEY and SVGAGI. The V end lost 4 bases, the J end lost 0 bases, and 9 bases lay between the germline ends. The CDR3 spans 14 residues. The CDR3 nucleotides read TGTGCCAGCAGTTCTCGACAGGCTAACTATGGCTACACCTTC. It translates to CASSSRQANYGYTF.

This clonotype was observed a handful of times. This chain uses TRBV4-3 with TRBJ2-3; D unresolved. Germline V gene sequence: CDR1 LGHNA, CDR2 YSLEER. Trimming pared 1 base from V and 4 bases from J, leaving 6 bases between. The length of the CDR3 is 13 residues. The DNA of the CDR3 is TGCGCCAGCAGCCAAGTATTGGCAGATACGCAGTATTTT. Its translation is CASSQVLADTQYF.